Listed below are T cell receptor beta chains from one sample, sequenced in a study of blood T cell repertoires in COVID-19. Some clones are missing from TCRdb's copy, which holds only in-frame ones; the method was immunoSEQ multiplex PCR. The sample lists about 73,000 clones; 65% to 85% were seen once. The source material was peripheral blood. The receptors were sampled from a woman in her fifties or sixties with acute or convalescent COVID-19. The CDR3 runs from the conserved cysteine through the conserved F or W. Each record gives: D gene, clone size, V gene, J gene, CDR3 protein, CDR3 DNA. D genes are given only for firm matches. Clone size is shown for a subset of rows, as once, few, many or a class of expanded clone.

TRBD1	-	TRBV5-5	TRBJ1-5	CASSWTGASNQPQHF	TGTGCCAGCAGCTGGACAGGGGCCAGCAATCAGCCCCAGCATTTT
TRBD1	-	TRBV9	TRBJ2-7	CASSTGTGGEQYF	TGTGCCAGCAGCACCGGGACAGGGGGCGAGCAGTACTTC
-	-	TRBV21-1	TRBJ2-5	CASSNAGGIETQYF	TGTGCCAGCAGCAATGCAGGGGGCATAGAGACCCAGTACTTC
-	once	TRBV7-3	TRBJ1-1	CASSPDPGGEAFF	TGTGCCAGCAGCCCCGACCCCGGGGGTGAAGCTTTCTTT
-	-	TRBV10-2	TRBJ1-1	CASGGGRNTEAFF	TGCGCCAGCGGGGGGGGACGGAACACTGAAGCTTTCTTT
-	-	TRBV14	TRBJ1-1	CASSQFSGNTEAFF	TGTGCCAGCAGCCAATTCTCAGGGAACACTGAAGCTTTCTTT
-	-	TRBV5-4	TRBJ2-7	CASSSSDSYEQYF	TGTGCCAGCAGCTCCTCAGACAGCTACGAGCAGTACTTC
-	-	TRBV28	TRBJ2-7	CASSWTTVAYEQYF	TGTGCCAGCAGTTGGACAACGGTCGCCTACGAGCAGTACTTC
-	-	TRBV15	TRBJ1-1	CATSRDIFGTEAFF	TGTGCCACCAGCAGAGATATCTTCGGCACTGAAGCTTTCTTT
-	once	TRBV19	TRBJ1-2	CASSIANVGSYYGYTF	TGTGCCAGTAGTATAGCAAACGTGGGCAGCTACTATGGCTACACCTTC
TRBD2	-	TRBV5-1	TRBJ2-3	CASSEGLAGGPAVADTQYF	TGCGCCAGCAGCGAGGGATTAGCGGGAGGGCCGGCTGTGGCAGATACGCAGTATTTT
-	-	TRBV7-2	TRBJ2-7	CASSLNSVTNYDEQYF	TGTGCCAGCAGCTTAAATTCTGTGACGAACTACGACGAGCAGTACTTC
-	-	TRBV28	TRBJ1-4	CASSSPSTNEKLFF	TGTGCCAGCAGTTCCCCGTCAACTAATGAAAAACTGTTTTTT
TRBD2	-	TRBV5-8	TRBJ2-2	CASSKGLAGVVGELFF	TGTGCCAGCAGCAAGGGACTAGCGGGAGTAGTCGGGGAGCTGTTTTTT
TRBD1	-	TRBV5-1	TRBJ1-2	CASSSTGIYGYTF	TGCGCCAGCAGCTCGACAGGGATCTATGGCTACACCTTC
-	-	TRBV5-1	TRBJ2-5	CASSPKVRDQETQYF	TGCGCCAGCAGCCCAAAGGTACGGGACCAAGAGACCCAGTACTTC
-	-	TRBV5-4	TRBJ2-5	CASSPPWGSGQETQYF	TGTGCCAGCAGCCCCCCCTGGGGTAGCGGCCAAGAGACCCAGTACTTC
TRBD1	-	TRBV3-1/TRBV3-2	TRBJ1-2	CASRSRDRGRVYGYTF	TGTGCCAGCAGGAGCCGGGACAGGGGGCGCGTCTATGGCTACACCTTC
TRBD1	-	TRBV10-2	TRBJ1-5	CASRPGQGNQPQHF	TGCGCCAGCAGGCCGGGACAGGGGAATCAGCCCCAGCATTTT
-	-	TRBV27	TRBJ1-5	CASSFGTNQPQHF	TGTGCCAGCAGTTTTGGTACAAATCAGCCCCAGCATTTT
-	-	TRBV5-1	TRBJ1-3	CASSLDSSGNTIYF	TGCGCCAGCAGCTTAGACTCCTCTGGAAACACCATATATTTT
-	few	TRBV27	TRBJ1-1	CASSPRFLAEAFF	TGTGCCAGCAGTCCCAGGTTTTTAGCTGAAGCTTTCTTT
-	-	TRBV4-1	TRBJ1-5	CASSQDLIAGSNQPQHF	TGCGCCAGCAGCCAAGATCTGATCGCGGGGAGCAATCAGCCCCAGCATTTT
-	-	TRBV15	TRBJ1-2	CATSRGGANSYGYTF	TGTGCCACCTCTCGTGGGGGGGCGAACAGCTATGGCTACACCTTC
-	once	TRBV12-3/TRBV12-4	TRBJ1-2	CASSSGIGYGYTF	TGTGCCAGCAGTTCTGGTATCGGCTATGGCTACACCTTC
-	-	TRBV7-6	TRBJ2-5	CASSYTGLQETQYF	TGTGCCAGCAGTTATACAGGGTTACAAGAGACCCAGTACTTC
-	-	TRBV2	TRBJ2-1	CASSLRRGQEQFF	TGTGCCAGCAGCCTTCGACGCGGGCAGGAGCAGTTCTTC
-	-	TRBV3-1/TRBV3-2	TRBJ1-5	CASSQDESGGGQPQHF	TGTGCCAGCAGCCAAGATGAGTCAGGCGGGGGTCAGCCCCAGCATTTT
-	-	TRBV3-1/TRBV3-2	TRBJ1-2	CASSQGQLGYGYTF	TGTGCCAGCAGCCAAGGACAGCTAGGCTATGGCTACACCTTC
-	-	TRBV6-1	TRBJ1-2	CASSDRGLSGRADYGYTF	TGTGCCAGCAGTGACAGGGGACTTTCTGGGAGGGCCGACTATGGCTACACCTTC
TRBD2	-	TRBV7-6	TRBJ2-7	CASSLEGLAGLNEQYF	TGTGCCAGCAGCTTAGAGGGACTAGCGGGGTTGAACGAGCAGTACTTC
-	-	TRBV9	TRBJ1-2	CASSVGQSHNYGYTF	TGTGCCAGCAGCGTAGGGCAATCCCATAACTATGGCTACACCTTC
-	few	TRBV6-5	TRBJ2-1	CASSYLGAGSRDEQFF	TGTGCCAGCAGTTATTTAGGGGCAGGGTCTCGGGATGAGCAGTTCTTC
-	-	TRBV19	TRBJ1-5	CASRTNTGTLNQPQHF	TGTGCCAGTAGAACCAACACCGGGACACTCAATCAGCCCCAGCATTTT
-	-	TRBV15	TRBJ1-2	CATSGGGTGRESGYTF	TGTGCCACCAGCGGCGGCGGAACAGGGCGGGAGTCTGGCTACACCTTC
-	-	TRBV28	TRBJ2-7	CASSEAGTRNYEQYF	TGTGCCAGCAGTGAAGCCGGGACTCGAAATTACGAGCAGTACTTC
TRBD1	-	TRBV5-4	TRBJ2-1	CASSLDTGGGPHEQFF	TGTGCCAGCAGCTTGGATACAGGGGGCGGCCCCCATGAGCAGTTCTTC
-	-	TRBV30	TRBJ1-1	CAWATGFTEAFF	TGTGCCTGGGCTACAGGGTTTACTGAAGCTTTCTTT
TRBD2	-	TRBV6-5	TRBJ2-2	CASSYSRGGRPGELFF	TGTGCCAGCAGTTACTCGCGCGGGGGTCGGCCCGGGGAGCTGTTTTTT
TRBD1	-	TRBV4-1	TRBJ1-3	CASSQPEQGEYTIYF	TGCGCCAGCAGCCAACCCGAGCAGGGGGAGTACACCATATATTTT
TRBD2	-	TRBV7-8	TRBJ2-1	CASSATTSGREFF	TGTGCCAGCAGCGCGACGACTAGCGGGAGGGAGTTCTTC
-	-	TRBV5-6	TRBJ2-7	CASSLGWGPYEQYF	TGTGCCAGCAGCTTGGGGTGGGGGCCCTACGAGCAGTACTTC
-	-	TRBV2	TRBJ1-1	CASRDTGWVDTEAFF	TGTGCCAGCAGAGATACAGGATGGGTTGACACTGAAGCTTTCTTT
-	-	TRBV21-1	TRBJ2-6	CASSRTRQGAETGANVLTF	TGTGCCAGCAGCCGTACGCGACAGGGGGCCGAAACTGGGGCCAACGTCCTGACTTTC
TRBD2	-	TRBV3-1/TRBV3-2	TRBJ2-3	CASSQGGTSGETDTQYF	TGTGCCAGCAGCCAAGGGGGGACTAGCGGGGAGACAGATACGCAGTATTTT
-	-	TRBV6-5	TRBJ2-7	CASSYYRDYEQYF	TGTGCCAGCAGTTACTACAGAGACTACGAGCAGTACTTC
TRBD1	-	TRBV6-4	TRBJ1-6	CASSDSNRGTTNYNSPLHF	TGTGCCAGCAGTGACTCAAACAGGGGGACGACGAATTATAATTCACCCCTCCACTTT
-	-	TRBV7-2	TRBJ1-6	CASSSTGNSPLHF	TGTGCCAGCAGTTCCACAGGGAATTCACCCCTCCACTTT
-	-	TRBV2	TRBJ2-7	CASSAPGLSGNGYEQYF	TGTGCCAGCAGTGCTCCGGGCCTGAGCGGAAATGGGTACGAGCAGTACTTC
TRBD2	few	TRBV7-3	TRBJ2-2	CASSLTAGGGTGELFF	TGTGCCAGCAGCTTAACAGCGGGAGGAGGGACCGGGGAGCTGTTTTTT
-	-	TRBV18	TRBJ1-5	CASSPRQDQPQHF	TGTGCCAGCTCACCGCGACAGGATCAGCCCCAGCATTTT
-	-	TRBV5-1	TRBJ1-4	CASSLKYLADEKLFF	TGCGCCAGCAGCTTGAAGTATTTAGCGGATGAAAAACTGTTTTTT
-	-	TRBV4-2	TRBJ1-4	CASSTRQLFGPNEKLFF	TGTGCCAGCAGCACAAGACAGTTGTTCGGACCTAATGAAAAACTGTTTTTT